Listed below are T cell receptor beta chains from one sample, sequenced in a study of shared clonotypes between healthy human individuals. Generated by immunoSEQ multiplex PCR, the TCRdb table keeps only in-frame clones and is missing some. The sample lists more than 850,000 clones; around three quarters were seen once. Material for sequencing was memory CD4+ T cells from PBMCs. The receptors originated from a man between 18 and 29 years old in good health. Some clones in this sample may be carry-over from other donors' samples. Both conserved end residues are part of each CDR3. The order of the fields is CDR3 DNA, CDR3 protein, V gene, clone size, D gene, J gene. A D gene is named only where the DNA matches it firmly. Clone size is stated in some rows and not others, as once, few, many or a class when expanded.

TGCGCCAGCAGCTTCGGTGGTAACAATGAGCAGTTCTTC | CASSFGGNNEQFF | TRBV5-1 | - | - | TRBJ2-1
TGCGCCAGCAGTTCCACGCCCAACTCCTACGAGCAGTACTTC | CASSSTPNSYEQYF | TRBV5-1 | - | - | TRBJ2-7
TGCGCCAGCAGCCAAGATTTAGGGCTAGCGGTTTCCTACAATGAGCAGTTCTTC | CASSQDLGLAVSYNEQFF | TRBV4-1 | - | TRBD2 | TRBJ2-1
TGCGCCAGCAGCCAAGAGTACAGACAAGAGACCCAGTACTTC | CASSQEYRQETQYF | TRBV4-3 | - | - | TRBJ2-5
TGTGCCAGCGATTTTGGAGGGGGAAGCACCGGGGAGCTGTTTTTT | CASDFGGGSTGELFF | TRBV2 | - | - | TRBJ2-2
TGTGCCAGCAGCCCCCGCATGGTGGGTGTGTGGGAAGGAGATACGCAGTATTTT | CASSPRMVGVWEGDTQYF | TRBV11-2 | - | - | TRBJ2-3
TGTGCCAGCAGATGGGGGACGGCTGGTTCACCCCTCCACTTT | CASRWGTAGSPLHF | TRBV27 | - | - | TRBJ1-6
TGTGCCAGCAGCTTAGAAGCGGGAGGGCCCTTTTACGAGCAGTACTTC | CASSLEAGGPFYEQYF | TRBV7-2 | - | TRBD2 | TRBJ2-7
TGTGCCAGTAGTATAGAGCGACAGCTTTTGAACACCGGGGAGCTGTTTTTT | CASSIERQLLNTGELFF | TRBV19 | - | - | TRBJ2-2
TGTGCCAGCAGCCCCGGCCCAAAAGAGACCCAGTACTTC | CASSPGPKETQYF | TRBV7-2 | - | - | TRBJ2-5
TGTGCCAGCAGTTTGAGGGAGGCCTATGGCTACACCTTC | CASSLREAYGYTF | TRBV28 | - | - | TRBJ1-2
TGTGCCAGCAGCCGGGACAGGGGGCTGTTATATTTT | CASSRDRGLLYF | TRBV7-9 | - | TRBD1 | TRBJ2-3
TGTGCCAGCAGTTTTATTTCGACTGGGGCCAACGTCCTGACTTTC | CASSFISTGANVLTF | TRBV27 | - | - | TRBJ2-6
TGTGCCAGTAGTATTGGAGCAGGGGGCGCGCTGGGCGAAAAACTGTTTTTT | CASSIGAGGALGEKLFF | TRBV19 | - | TRBD1 | TRBJ1-4
TGTGCCAGCAGCTTATTAACGGAGCAGTACTTC | CASSLLTEQYF | TRBV5-8 | - | - | TRBJ2-7
TGTGCCAGCAGCCCGGGGGGAACGAGGACTGAAGCTTTCTTT | CASSPGGTRTEAFF | TRBV28 | - | - | TRBJ1-1
TGCAGCGTAGGACAGGGGCTGAACACCGGGGAGCTGTTTTTT | CSVGQGLNTGELFF | TRBV29-1 | - | TRBD1 | TRBJ2-2
TGTGCCAGCTCACCTTTTTCGGACAGGGGTGGCCCAAAAAAACTGTTTTTT | CASSPFSDRGGPKKLFF | TRBV18 | - | TRBD1 | TRBJ1-4
TGTGCCAGCAGCGTAGGTGGCGGGGCCTCTTACAATGAGCAGTTCTTC | CASSVGGGASYNEQFF | TRBV9 | - | - | TRBJ2-1
TGTGCCAGTAGTACGACTGCCTCCGGGGAGCAGTTCTTC | CASSTTASGEQFF | TRBV19 | - | - | TRBJ2-1
TGTGCCAGCAGCTTGGTGGGAGCCCGCGCCGGGGAGCTGTTTTTT | CASSLVGARAGELFF | TRBV5-4 | - | - | TRBJ2-2
TGCGCCAGCAGCTTCACTAGCGGGAGTGAGACCCAGTACTTC | CASSFTSGSETQYF | TRBV5-1 | - | TRBD2 | TRBJ2-5
TGTGCCAGTAGTCCAATGCCGGGACAGGGACCTCCGAGCACTGAAGCTTTCTTT | CASSPMPGQGPPSTEAFF | TRBV19 | once | TRBD1 | TRBJ1-1
TGTGCCAGTAGTCTGGTGGCTACCTACGAGCAGTACTTC | CASSLVATYEQYF | TRBV19 | - | - | TRBJ2-7